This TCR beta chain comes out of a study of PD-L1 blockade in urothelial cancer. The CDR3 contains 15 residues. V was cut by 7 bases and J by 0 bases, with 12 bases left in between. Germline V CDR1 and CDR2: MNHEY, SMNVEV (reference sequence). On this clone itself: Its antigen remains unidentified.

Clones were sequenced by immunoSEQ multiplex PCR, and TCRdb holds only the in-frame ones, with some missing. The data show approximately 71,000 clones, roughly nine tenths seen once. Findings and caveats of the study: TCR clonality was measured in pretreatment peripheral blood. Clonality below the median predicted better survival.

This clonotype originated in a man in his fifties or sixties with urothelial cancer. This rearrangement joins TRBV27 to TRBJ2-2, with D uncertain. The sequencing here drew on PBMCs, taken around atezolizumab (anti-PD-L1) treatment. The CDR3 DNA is TGTGCCAGCACTACCCGGTGGTCGAACACCGGGGAGCTGTTTTTT. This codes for CASTTRWSNTGELFF.